What follows are 14 T cell receptor beta chains derived from one specimen sequenced in a study of vaccination and CD4 T cells after COVID-19. These TCRs' antigens remain unknown. Cultured CD4+ T cells had their DNA profiled by the Oncomine TCR Beta short-read assay. TCRdb reprocessed the PCR reads via MiXCR and lists one record per CDR3 protein. Seen here are fewer than 15,000 distinct CDR3 sequences, nearly 45% observed once, and the top ten hold 7.5% to 9%. Stated treatment: approximately nine-day PBMC culture with coronavirus spike peptide pools or control peptides (ViraFEST assay). Source: CD4+ T cells from blood, cultured in vitro, taken after SARS-CoV-2 vaccination. Receptors were obtained from a human donor who had recovered from COVID-19.

This chain joins TRBV2 and TRBJ2-1; no reliable D call. Deletions cut 7 bases from V and 0 bases from J, with 13 bases between. The CDR3 is 15 residues long. Germline V gene lookup returns CDR1 SNHLY and CDR2 FYNNEI. The CDR3 coding sequence is TGTGCCAGCAACCCGGACGAGGTCTCCTACAATGAGCAGTTCTTC. This codes for CASNPDEVSYNEQFF.

This clonotype occurred a few times. The J gene is TRBJ1-2, the V gene TRBV6-2 or TRBV6-3, with D possibly being TRBD1 (5 bases). This CDR3 region has 14 residues. CDR1 is MNHEY and CDR2 is SVGEGT in the germline V gene. The germline V and J ends were trimmed by 4 bases and 4 bases, with 13 bases remaining between them. Here the CDR3 DNA reads TGTGCCAGCAGTTTTAGTTCAGGGCTCTATGGCTACACCTTC. It translates to CASSFSSGLYGYTF.

This clonotype was counted a few times. Its ends do not fully match the called genes, so a read error is possible. This chain links TRBV7-2 with TRBJ1-2; 10 nucleotides align to TRBD1. Germline assignment: CDR1 SGHTA and CDR2 FQGNSA. This CDR3 is built from 14 residues. DNA of the CDR3: TGTGCCAGCAGCTTTGGACAGGGGGACTACGGCTACACCTTC. Protein sequence: CASSFGQGDYGYTF.

CDR3 nucleotide sequence: TGTGCCAGCAGCTCGGGGACAGATGAAAAACTGTTTTTT. This encodes CASSSGTDEKLFF. The chain employs TRBV7-2 and TRBJ1-4; 7 bases are shared with TRBD1. Trimming cost V 4 bases and J 6 bases; bases outside gene matches: 2. Per the germline V gene, CDR1 is SGHTA and CDR2 is FQGNSA. The CDR3 has 13 residues.

This chain links TRBV20-1 with TRBJ1-2; 8 nucleotides match TRBD1. Germline assignment: CDR1 DFQATT and CDR2 SNEGSKA (reference sequence). This CDR3 spans 15 amino acids. V gave up 3 bases and J gave up 8 bases; unmatched junction bases: 14. The CDR3 spells CSASQELQGAGGYTF. CDR3 nucleotide sequence: TGCAGTGCTAGCCAGGAGCTTCAGGGGGCGGGGGGCTACACCTTC.

The CDR3 reads CASSLLGVGNTEAFF. CDR3 coding DNA: TGTGCCAGCAGCTTACTGGGGGTAGGGAACACTGAAGCTTTCTTT. The genes are TRBV7-2 and TRBJ1-1; possibly TRBD1 for D (5 bases). V lost 2 bases and J 1 base, leaving 11 bases between the germline ends. CDR1 and CDR2 (germline): SGHTA, FQGNSA. The CDR3 runs to 15 residues.

This chain connects TRBV6-2 or TRBV6-3 to TRBJ2-6; D is ambiguous. Trimming took 7 bases from V and 2 from J, leaving 3 bases between them. The CDR3 totals 12 residues. Germline CDR1 reads MNHEY; CDR2 reads SVGEGT. CDR3 amino acids: CASNPGANVLTF. Here the CDR3 DNA reads TGTGCCAGCAACCCTGGGGCCAACGTCCTGACTTTC.

This clonotype was seen a handful of times. J is TRBJ2-5 and V is TRBV2; no reliable D call. Germline loops: CDR1 SNHLY, CDR2 FYNNEI. With 7 bases removed from V and 9 bases from J, the gap between germline ends came to 15 bases. The length of the CDR3 is 12 residues. The CDR3 DNA follows: TGTGCCAGCATGAATGATAAGAGATCCCAGTACTTC. Encoded protein: CASMNDKRSQYF.

This clonotype was picked up a small number of times. The CDR3, as DNA: TGTGCCAGCTCTAGCGTATTGGCTGAGTACAATGAGCAGTTCTTC. Amino acid sequence: CASSSVLAEYNEQFF. The chain combines TRBV18 with TRBJ2-1, with D perhaps matching TRBD2 (5 bases). The CDR3 is 15 residues long. Germline CDR1 reads KGHSH; CDR2 reads LQKENI. V was clipped by 6 bases and J by 4 bases, with 16 bases between them.

V usage is TRBV15 and J usage is TRBJ2-2, with TRBD2 identical over 7 bases. The V gene end was trimmed by 0 bases and the J gene end by 6 bases; junction bases not matched to a gene: 10. Germline V gene sequence: CDR1 LNHNV, CDR2 YYDKDF (reference sequence). The length of the CDR3 is 17 residues. For the CDR3, the DNA is TGTGCCACCAGCAGAGATGGGAGGGGTAAAGGTCCCGGGGAGCTGTTTTTT. It encodes CATSRDGRGKGPGELFF.

V is TRBV7-2 and J is TRBJ2-7, with 7 positions matching TRBD1. Germline CDR1 is SGHTA and CDR2 is FQGNSA. This CDR3 has 14 residues. V was pared by 8 bases and J by 0 bases, with 7 bases of the junction left unmatched. Here the CDR3 reads CASLRDSNSYEQYF. The CDR3 DNA is TGTGCCAGCCTCCGGGACAGCAACTCCTACGAGCAGTACTTC.

This rearrangement joins TRBV18 to TRBJ1-4, with a possible D match to TRBD1 (6 bases). V was cut by 1 base and J by 3 bases, with 18 bases left in between. Germline V gives CDR1 KGHSH, CDR2 LQKENI. The CDR3 is 18 residues long. The CDR3 DNA follows: TGTGCCAGCTCACCACTAAAAACAATGGGGGCGGCTAATGAAAAACTGTTTTTT. This sequence encodes CASSPLKTMGAANEKLFF.

The genes are TRBV5-4 and TRBJ1-2; D is undetermined. Looked up from germline, CDR1 is SGHNT and CDR2 is YYREEE (reference sequence). This CDR3 spans 12 amino acids. Trimming removed 0 bases at V and 4 bases at J, with 4 bases between. The CDR3 sequence is CASSLGVYGYTF. The CDR3 DNA is TGTGCCAGCAGCTTGGGGGTCTATGGCTACACCTTC.

The table lists this clonotype with a few counts. CDR3 in amino acids: CASSPTTGTGVRTQYF. The CDR3 DNA follows: TGTGCCAGCTCACCAACGACCGGGACAGGTGTACGGACCCAGTACTTC. This sequence joins TRBV18 and TRBJ2-5; the match to TRBD1 covers 8 bases. The V gene end was trimmed by 2 bases and the J gene end by 7 bases; junction bases not matched to a gene: 12. This CDR3 comprises 16 residues. Germline values: CDR1 KGHSH, CDR2 LQKENI.